This T cell receptor (beta chain) was recorded in a study of control samples from healthy donors and cancer patients. CDR3 length: 16 amino acids. The trim removed 4 bases at V and 0 bases at J, leaving 5 bases unmatched. Germline-derived CDR1 and CDR2 are SGHKS and YYEKEE (reference sequence). The assay was immunoSEQ multiplex PCR, and TCRdb's table has in-frame clones only and misses some. The sample contains 60,000 to 75,000 clones, 89% of which appear only once. The genes are TRBV5-5 and TRBJ1-5, with 9 bases aligning to TRBD1. The sequence derives from a man aged 60 to 69 with colorectal cancer. Sequences were obtained from PBMCs. The CDR3 region has the DNA TGTGCCAGCAGCCGGGGACAGGGCGATAGCAATCAGCCCCAGCATTTT. Its protein is CASSRGQGDSNQPQHF. Full variable domain (missing parts from reference TRBV5-5 and TRBJ1-5): DAGVTQSPTHLIKTRGQQVTLRCSPISGHKSVSWYQQVLGQGPQFIFQYYEKEERGRGNFPDRFSARQFPNYSSELNVNALLLGDSALYLCASSRGQGDSNQPQHFGDGTRLSIL.